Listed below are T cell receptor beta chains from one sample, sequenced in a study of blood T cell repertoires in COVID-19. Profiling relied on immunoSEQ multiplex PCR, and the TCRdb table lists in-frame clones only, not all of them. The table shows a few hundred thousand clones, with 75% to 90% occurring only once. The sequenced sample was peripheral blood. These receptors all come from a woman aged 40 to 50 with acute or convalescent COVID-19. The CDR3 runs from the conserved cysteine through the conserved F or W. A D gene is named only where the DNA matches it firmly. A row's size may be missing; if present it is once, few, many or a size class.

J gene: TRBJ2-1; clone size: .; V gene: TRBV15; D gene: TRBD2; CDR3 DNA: TGTGCCACCAGCGGGGGACTAGCAGACATCAATGAGCAGTTCTTC; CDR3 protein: CATSGGLADINEQFF
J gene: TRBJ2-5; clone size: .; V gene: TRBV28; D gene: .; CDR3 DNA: TGTGCCAGCAGTTTAGGGGGGTCTCAAGAGACCCAGTACTTC; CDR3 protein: CASSLGGSQETQYF
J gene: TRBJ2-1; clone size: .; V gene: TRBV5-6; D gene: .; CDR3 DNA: TGTGCCAGCAGCCGAGACGTAGGGAGCTCCTACAATGAGCAGTTCTTC; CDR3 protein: CASSRDVGSSYNEQFF
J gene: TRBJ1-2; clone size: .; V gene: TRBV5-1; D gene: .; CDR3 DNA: TGCGCCAGCAGCTTGGCCGACAGGTCCCGCAATGGCTACACCTTC; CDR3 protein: CASSLADRSRNGYTF
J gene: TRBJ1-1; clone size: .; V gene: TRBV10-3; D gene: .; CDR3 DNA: TGTGCCATCACCGGGGGAACCCCGGGGGGGAACACTGAAGCTTTCTTT; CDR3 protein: CAITGGTPGGNTEAFF
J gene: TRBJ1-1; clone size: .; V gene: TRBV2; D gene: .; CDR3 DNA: TGTGCCAGCAGTGGGGGCAGCAACACTGAAGCTTTCTTT; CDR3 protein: CASSGGSNTEAFF
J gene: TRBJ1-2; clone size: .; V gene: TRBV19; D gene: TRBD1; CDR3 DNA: TGTGCCAGTAGCGCCTCCGGGACAGGGTTCTTCTTTGGGGGTGGCTACACCTTC; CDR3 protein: CASSASGTGFFFGGGYTF
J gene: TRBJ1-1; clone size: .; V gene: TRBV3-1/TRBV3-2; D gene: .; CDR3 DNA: TGTGCCAGCAGCCAAAGGCAGGCTCACACTGAAGCTTTCTTT; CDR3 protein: CASSQRQAHTEAFF
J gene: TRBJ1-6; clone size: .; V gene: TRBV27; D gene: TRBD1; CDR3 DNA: TGTGCCAGCAGTCCCGCCCCCGGGACAGCGAATTCACCCCTCCACTTT; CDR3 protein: CASSPAPGTANSPLHF
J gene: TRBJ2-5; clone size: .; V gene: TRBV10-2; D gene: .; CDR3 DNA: TGCGCCAGCAGCGGAGATAATCAAGAGACCCAGTACTTC; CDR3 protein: CASSGDNQETQYF
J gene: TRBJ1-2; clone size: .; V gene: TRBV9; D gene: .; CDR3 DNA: TGTGCCAGCAGCGTGGAGGGGTATGGCTACACCTTC; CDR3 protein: CASSVEGYGYTF
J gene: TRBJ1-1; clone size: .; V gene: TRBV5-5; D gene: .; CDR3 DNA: TGTGCCAGCAGCCAGATGATGGGGGCGTACACTGAAGCTTTCTTT; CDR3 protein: CASSQMMGAYTEAFF
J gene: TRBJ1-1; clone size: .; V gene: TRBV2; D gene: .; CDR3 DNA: TGTGCCAGCAGCCGACAGTTGACGACTGAAGCTTTCTTT; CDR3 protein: CASSRQLTTEAFF
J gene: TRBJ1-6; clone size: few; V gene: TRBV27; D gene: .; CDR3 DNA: TGTGCCAGCAGTTTCGCCCCGGGATTTATGCGGTCACCCCTCCACTTT; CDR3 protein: CASSFAPGFMRSPLHF
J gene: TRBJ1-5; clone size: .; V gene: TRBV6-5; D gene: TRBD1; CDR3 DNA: TGTGCCAGCACGGGACAGGGGACCAATCAGCCCCAGCATTTT; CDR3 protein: CASTGQGTNQPQHF
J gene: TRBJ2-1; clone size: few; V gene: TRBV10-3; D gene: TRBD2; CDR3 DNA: TGTGCCATCAGTGAGTCTAGCGGGGGCTCCCTCGAGCAGTTCTTC; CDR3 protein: CAISESSGGSLEQFF
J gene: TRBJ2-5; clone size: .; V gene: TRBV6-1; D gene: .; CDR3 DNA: TGTGCCAGCAGTGAAGGGGGCAGCCCGGGCCAAGAGACCCAGTACTTC; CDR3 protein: CASSEGGSPGQETQYF
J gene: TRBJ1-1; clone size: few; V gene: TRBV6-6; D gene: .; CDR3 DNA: TGTGCCAGCAGTTACTCGGAGAGCCCCGGGACTGAAGCTTTCTTT; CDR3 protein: CASSYSESPGTEAFF
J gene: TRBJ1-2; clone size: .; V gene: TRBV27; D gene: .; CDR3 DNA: TGTGCCAGCAGACCGGGCCTGGGGCATGGCTACACCTTC; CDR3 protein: CASRPGLGHGYTF
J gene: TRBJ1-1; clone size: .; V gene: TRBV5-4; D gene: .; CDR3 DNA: TGTGCCAGCAGCTCGGGAGGGGCGAATGATGAAGCTTTCTTT; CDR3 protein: CASSSGGANDEAFF
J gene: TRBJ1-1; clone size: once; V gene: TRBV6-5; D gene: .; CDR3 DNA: TGTGCCAGCAAAAGTGGGGGGGCGGCCGACACTGAAGCTTTCTTT; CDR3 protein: CASKSGGAADTEAFF
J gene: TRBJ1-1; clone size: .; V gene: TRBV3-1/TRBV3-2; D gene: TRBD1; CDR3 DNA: TGTGCCAGCAGCCACCGCCGGACAGGGAAAGCTTTCTTT; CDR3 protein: CASSHRRTGKAFF
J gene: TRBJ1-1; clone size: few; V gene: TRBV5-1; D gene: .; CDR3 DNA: TGCGCCAGCAGCTTCAGGGGGAACACTGAAGCTTTCTTT; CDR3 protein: CASSFRGNTEAFF
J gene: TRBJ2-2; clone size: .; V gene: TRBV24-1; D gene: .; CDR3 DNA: TGTGCCACCAGTGATTCAGGGTCAAACACCGGGGAGCTGTTTTTT; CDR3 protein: CATSDSGSNTGELFF
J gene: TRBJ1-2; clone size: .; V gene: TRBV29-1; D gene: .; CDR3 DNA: TGCAGCGTTGAAGGGAGGGCCTATGGCTACACCTTC; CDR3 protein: CSVEGRAYGYTF
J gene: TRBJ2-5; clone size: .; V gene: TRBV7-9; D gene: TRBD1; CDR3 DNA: TGTGCCAGCAGCTTAGCCGGGCAGGGGGCGAGGGAGACCCAGTACTTC; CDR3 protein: CASSLAGQGARETQYF
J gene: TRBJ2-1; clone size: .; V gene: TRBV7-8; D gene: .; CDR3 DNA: TGTGCCAGCAGCTCGCTCGGGGGTGAGCAGTTCTTC; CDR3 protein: CASSSLGGEQFF
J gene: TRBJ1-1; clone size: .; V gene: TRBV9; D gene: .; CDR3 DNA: TGTGCCAGCAGCTTCGGTTCGAACACTGAAGCTTTCTTT; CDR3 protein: CASSFGSNTEAFF
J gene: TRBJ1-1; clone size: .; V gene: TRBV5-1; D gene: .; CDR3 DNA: TGCGCCAGCAGCTTGGGACGGAGGAACACTGAAGCTTTCTTT; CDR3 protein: CASSLGRRNTEAFF
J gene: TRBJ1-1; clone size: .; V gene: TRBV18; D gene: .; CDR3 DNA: TGTGCCAGCTCATCAGGACTGGAAGCTTTCTTT; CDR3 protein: CASSSGLEAFF
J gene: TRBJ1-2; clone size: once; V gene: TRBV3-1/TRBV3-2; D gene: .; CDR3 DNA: TGTGCCAGCAGCGGGCGCGGGGGTCCCCAAGATGGCTACACCTTC; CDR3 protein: CASSGRGGPQDGYTF
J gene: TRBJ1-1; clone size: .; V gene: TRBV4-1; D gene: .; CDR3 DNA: TGCGCCAGCAGCCATTCCTGGGGAGGCACTGAAGCTTTCTTT; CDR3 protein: CASSHSWGGTEAFF
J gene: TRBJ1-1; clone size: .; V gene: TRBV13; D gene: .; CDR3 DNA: TGTGCCAGCAGCTTAAGTAGGGGAACTGAAGCTTTCTTT; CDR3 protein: CASSLSRGTEAFF